This T cell receptor (beta chain) is drawn from a study of a mutant IDH1 vaccine in newly diagnosed glioma. Background on the study: During weeks 1, 3, 5, 7, 11, 15, 19 and 23, patients received eight vaccinations. Mean patient age was approximately 40 years; 62.5% were male and about 40% female.

Germline V CDR1 and CDR2: LNHDA, SQIVND (reference sequence). This CDR3 has 15 residues. Time point denoted: week 5, during vaccination. The vaccine gave 300 ug of a 20-mer mutant IDH1 peptide subcutaneously per dose. TCRdb's copy holds only in-frame clones and misses some; the assay was immunoSEQ multiplex PCR. The sample carries 70,000 to 100,000 clones, roughly 91% recorded once. On this clone: Its antigen is still unknown. One end of the junction is discordant with germline, which a read error may explain.

The sequencing here drew on PBMCs, taken from a glioma patient whose treatment included an IDH1 peptide vaccine. V gene TRBV19 combines with J gene TRBJ1-5; weak D call: TRBD1 (6 bases). This TCR was recovered from a woman in her fifties or sixties with glioma. Written as DNA, the CDR3 is TGTGCCAGTAGTCCCTTGACAGGAAGCAGTCAGCCCCAGCATTTT. Protein: CASSPLTGSSQPQHF. Together with reference TRBV19 and TRBJ1-5, the CDR3 gives the full variable domain: DGGITQSPKYLFRKEGQNVTLSCEQNLNHDAMYWYRQDPGQGLRLIYYSQIVNDFQKGDIAEGYSVSREKKESFPLTVTSAQKNPTAFYLCASSPLTGSSQPQHFGDGTRLSIL.